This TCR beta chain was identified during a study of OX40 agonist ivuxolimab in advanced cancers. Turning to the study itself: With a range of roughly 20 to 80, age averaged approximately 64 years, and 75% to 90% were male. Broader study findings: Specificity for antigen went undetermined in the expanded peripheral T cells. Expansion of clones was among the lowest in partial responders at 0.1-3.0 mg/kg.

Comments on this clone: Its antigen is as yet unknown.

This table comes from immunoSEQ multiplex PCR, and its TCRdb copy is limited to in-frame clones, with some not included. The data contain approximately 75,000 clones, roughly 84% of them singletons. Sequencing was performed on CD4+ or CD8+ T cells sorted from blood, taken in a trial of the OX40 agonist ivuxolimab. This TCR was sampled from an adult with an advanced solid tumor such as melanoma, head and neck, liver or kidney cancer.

DNA for the CDR3: TGTGCCAGCAGTTACCTGACAAATCTAAATTCACCCCTCCACTTT. It translates to CASSYLTNLNSPLHF. The gene calls are TRBV6-5 and TRBJ1-6; D gene unclear. Per germline, CDR1 MNHEY and CDR2 SVGAGI. Trimming cost V 2 bases and J 7 bases, with 12 bases left between them. CDR3 length: 15 amino acids.